The T cell receptor beta chain under discussion was sequenced for a study of cytomegalovirus exposure and HLA in healthy donors (dated by TCRdb to 2016 to 2017). Study-level background: In an earlier analysis of 450 to 750 of the donors, around 290 Gb of sequence data and 117 million unique TCR beta sequences from 150 million to 200 million T cells were reported. Around 300 gigabases of sequencing data and tens of millions of unique TCR sequences were included in an early release covering about 620 HLA-typed donors. Among the roughly 390 genotyped donors, approximately 76% belonged to the genetic ancestry cluster associated with self-reported Caucasian donors. The study aimed to test whether signatures of past pathogen exposure could be identified by cataloging public T cell receptors. The study used immunosequencing to profile the T cell repertoires of more than 650 subjects and linked those repertoires to cytomegalovirus serostatus. Along with the roughly 610-subject first cohort, a separate validation cohort of over 90 different subjects was used. To predict cytomegalovirus infection status, the study brought together high-throughput TCR immunosequencing, statistical association of individual TCRs with disease status, and machine learning. A later analysis re-analyzed previously published TCR beta repertoires from hundreds of donors and added high-resolution HLA genotyping to study TCR occurrence patterns. Rather than using new phenotypic data, the later analysis identified candidate immune exposures from TCR beta sequences and from how often those sequences occurred across donors. An earlier analysis of some 500 of the donors applied high-throughput TCR beta sequencing to assess whether each TCR beta V gene segment acted as functional or pseudogenic. Donor age, sex, ethnicity and CMV serostatus were compiled alongside the repertoire data. Genome-wide SNP genotypes for about three fifths of the roughly 670 donors were used in a later genetic analysis, which treated that subset as a discovery cohort. Every repertoire in the discovery cohort had been generated on one and the same sequencing platform. HLA typing covered class I and class II loci at four-digit resolution. The number of donors typed differed by locus, with 629-630 for A, B, C, DRB1 and DQB1, around 500 for DQA1, approximately 570 for DPA1, and about 450 for DPB1. Because of strong linkage in the cohort, roughly five DR-DQ haplotypes were treated as single units for association and clustering. On average, about 240,000 unique TCR beta nucleotide sequences were sequenced per donor among 398 genotyped donors of the cohort, with roughly 18% of those sequences being non-productive. Beyond this particular receptor, the publication reports: Because HLA typing was missing for some donors at each locus, association tests included only the typed subset. At a false discovery rate of 0.05, a later analysis linked about 17,000 TCR beta sequences to specific HLA alleles. Compared with equally common non-associated chains, HLA-associated TCR beta chains in a later analysis were more clonally expanded and had lower generation probabilities. A further reported finding was that TCR beta sequences accurately predicted the HLA-A and HLA-B alleles for most subjects in the first cohort. In a later genetic analysis, fewer N-insertions in productive TCRs were reported among donors in an Asian-associated ancestry cluster than the roughly 700-donor mean. Sequencing depth was assumed to be roughly uniform across donors in the presence/absence analyses, though that assumption may not hold. A later analysis found that TCR association rates varied across HLA loci, with DRB1 alleles showing the most associated TCRs and HLA-C alleles the fewest. Correlated functional status among segregating V segments might reflect linkage disequilibrium, but an unknown experimental factor could not be ruled out. Several of the top co-occurrence clusters appeared to be linked to parvovirus B19, influenza, CMV and Epstein-Barr virus, according to a later analysis. It was suggested by the authors that the approach could potentially be generalized to other disease states and immunological phenotypes. Because counts were too low, some 17 rarely observed V segments, including chromosome 9 orphons, were left out of the earlier analysis of some 600 of the donors. Most CMV-associated TCR beta chains appeared to be HLA-restricted in a later analysis, and the HLA associations seemed to be driven largely by CMV exposure. Some IMGT-functional V segments, including TRBV6-2 and TRBV6-3, could not be distinguished by the 87-base-pair reads and were therefore excluded. Most TCR sequences were observed very rarely across donors, whereas some public TCRs were present in many individuals. An association between a missense DCLRE1C variant and V-gene and J-gene trimming of TCR beta chains was found in a later genetic analysis and replicated in an independent cohort. The study listed approximately 150 TCR beta chains as associated with cytomegalovirus. In both the original and validation cohorts, the classifier was reported to diagnose cytomegalovirus status with high specificity and sensitivity. In this cohort, only TCR beta chains were sequenced, and detectable features were limited by the absence of alpha or paired-chain data. In vitro tests confirmed that a few of the cytomegalovirus-associated TCR beta chains recognize cytomegalovirus antigens. CMV serostatus was the only immune exposure information available for the cohort. Broadly in line with IMGT annotations, most TCR beta V segments showed up in productive rearrangements about 90% or about 30% of the time in an earlier analysis of approximately 600 of the donors. Assigning TCR associations to individual alleles was difficult when HLA alleles, especially DR and DQ, strongly co-occurred. A cluster of highly shared sequence variants was judged likely to be a technical artifact of the sequencing pipeline.

In total, roughly 670 healthy bone marrow donors made up the cohort. All cohort members were sampled while nominally healthy, although unrecorded immune exposures were likely present. The donor tested CMV seropositive, placing the donor among the approximately 310 seropositive members of the cohort. A peripheral blood sample was collected from each donor, and TCR beta sequencing was performed on peripheral blood mononuclear cells. Genomic DNA was extracted from the blood cell samples with the Qiagen DNeasy Blood Extraction Kit. The CDR3 measures 16 amino acids from cysteine to phenylalanine. CDR3 DNA is the only sequence kept; it has 48 bases, read in frame from the first base. The junction shows trimming of 0 bases on V and 2 bases on J, plus 12 bases between the germline ends. CDR1 and CDR2 are read off the germline V gene as SGHVS and FNYEAQ. Receptors were amplified or captured by the immunoSEQ multiplex PCR assay. For the multiplex PCR, a mixture combining 60 forward primers for TCR Vbeta segments and 13 reverse primers for TCR Jbeta segments was used. A multiplex PCR assay on genomic DNA amplified the CDR3 region of rearranged TCR beta genes. The amplified TCR beta libraries were sequenced on the Illumina HiSeq System as 87-base-pair reads. The original methods were these. Across the 670 or so repertoires, a later analysis counted around 80 million unique TCR beta chains, approximately 10 million of which were shared by at least two donors. To remove PCR and sequencing errors, raw reads were error-corrected and collapsed into unique sequences using a nearest-neighbor algorithm that merged closely related sequences. CDR3 sequences were aligned to IMGT reference sequences to assign V, D and J gene segments. For a sequence to be retained, at least a six-nucleotide match to both a V gene segment and a J gene segment was required. Rearrangements were called productive when the CDR3 lacked stop codons and stayed in frame with V and J; all others were non-productive. Following IMGT convention, CDR3 was defined as the stretch from the second conserved V-encoded cysteine up to the conserved J-encoded phenylalanine. The earlier analysis of fewer than 750 of the donors excluded sequences that lacked an unambiguous match to a single V gene segment. In an earlier analysis of more than 500 of the donors, a V segment was called functional when productive rearrangements were above 56.7%, and segregating when the standard deviation between donors exceeded 5%. A statistical classification framework was built for diagnosing cytomegalovirus status from the catalog of TCR beta chain sequences. In a later analysis, V and J genes were assigned by comparing TCR nucleotide sequences against IMGT/GENE-DB human TR gene sequences. Using the TCRdist pipeline, a later analysis assigned CDR3 sequences along with most-parsimonious VDJ recombination scenarios. In a later analysis, each TCR beta chain was defined by its CDR3 amino acid sequence together with its V-gene family, and reads without a unique V-gene family were excluded. To address suspected cross-contamination and a sequencing artifact, a later analysis removed under 600 highly shared, low-generation-probability nucleotide sequences. A later analysis calculated a clonal expansion index for each public chain from normalized within-repertoire ranks of inferred template counts. In a later analysis, generation probabilities were computed with a VDJ recombination model fitted to out-of-frame rearrangements, and the resulting probabilities were checked against IGoR. A later analysis scored TCR-TCR, TCR-HLA and TCR-CMV co-occurrence with hypergeometric tests, applying a repertoire-size bias correction to TCR pairs. In a later analysis, false discovery rates were estimated by permuting HLA or CMV assignments 20 times. In a later analysis, co-occurring TCRs were grouped with DBSCAN, and TCRdist sequence similarity was added when clustering was performed within HLA-allele-positive subsets. Repertoires with fewer than 30,000 or more than 120,000 public chains, plus five repertoires with anomalous nucleotide sharing, were excluded from co-occurrence clustering. TCRdb provides this immuneACCESS table in a form limited to in-frame rearrangements. Some clones are lacking; in checked studies, under half of them reflect an unresolved V gene, and why the rest are absent is not known. D and trimming were read from the DNA, whereas the V and J calls and clone size are those reported in that table. Recorded for this sample are 150,000 to 200,000 clones; 75% to 85% of them occurred a single time. The ten largest clones take up roughly 2.1% of the sample.

Concerning this clone: Its antigen is not yet known. Base quality data are lacking; no much larger clone is found one base away.

The sequence links TRBV7-6 to TRBJ2-3; matching of 5 bases hints at TRBD2 as the D gene. The source is a woman younger than 30 in good health and CMV-seropositive. Sequencing input: PBMCs. The CDR3 here reads CASSLADGDYTDTQYF. The sequenced DNA is TGTGCCAGCAGCTTAGCGGATGGAGACTACACAGATACGCAGTATTTT. With all but the CDR3 taken from the reference TRBV7-6 and TRBJ2-3 genes, the full variable domain is: GAGVSQSPRYKVTKRGQDVALRCDPISGHVSLYWYRQALGQGPEFLTYFNYEAQQDKSGLPNDRFSAERPEGSISTLTIQRTEQRDSAMYRCASSLADGDYTDTQYFGPGTRLTVL.